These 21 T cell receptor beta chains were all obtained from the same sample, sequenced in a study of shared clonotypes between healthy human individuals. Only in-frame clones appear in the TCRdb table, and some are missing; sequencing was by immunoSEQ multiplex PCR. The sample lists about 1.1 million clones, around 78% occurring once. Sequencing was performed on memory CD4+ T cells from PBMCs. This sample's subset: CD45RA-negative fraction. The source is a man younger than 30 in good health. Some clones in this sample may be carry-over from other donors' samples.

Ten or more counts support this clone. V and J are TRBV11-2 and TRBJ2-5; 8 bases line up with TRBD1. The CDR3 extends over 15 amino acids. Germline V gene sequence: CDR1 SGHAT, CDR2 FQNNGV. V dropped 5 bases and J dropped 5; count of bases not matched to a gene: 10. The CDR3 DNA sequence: TGTGCCAGCAGCCCCGGGGACAGGAGGGTGGAGACCCAGTACTTC. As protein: CASSPGDRRVETQYF.

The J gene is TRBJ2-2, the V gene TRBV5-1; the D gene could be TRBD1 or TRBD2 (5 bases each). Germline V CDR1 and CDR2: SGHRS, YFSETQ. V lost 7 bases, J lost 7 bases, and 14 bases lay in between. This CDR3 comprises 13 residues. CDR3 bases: TGCGCCAGCCACACGAGGGGCGGCGGGGAGCTGTTTTTT. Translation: CASHTRGGGELFF.

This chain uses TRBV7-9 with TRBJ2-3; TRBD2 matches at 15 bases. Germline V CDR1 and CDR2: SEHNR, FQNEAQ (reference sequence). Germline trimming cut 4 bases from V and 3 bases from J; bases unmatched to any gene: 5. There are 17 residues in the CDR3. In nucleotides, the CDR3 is TGTGCCAGCAGCTGGGGACTAGCGGGAGGAATGACAGATACGCAGTATTTT. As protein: CASSWGLAGGMTDTQYF.

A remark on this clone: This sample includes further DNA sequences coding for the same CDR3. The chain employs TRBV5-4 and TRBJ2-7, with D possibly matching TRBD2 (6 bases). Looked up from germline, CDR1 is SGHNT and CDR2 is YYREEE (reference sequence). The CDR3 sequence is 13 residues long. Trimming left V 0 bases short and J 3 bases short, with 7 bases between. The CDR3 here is CASSLDSGYEQYF. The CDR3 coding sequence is TGTGCCAGCAGCTTGGATAGCGGCTACGAGCAGTACTTC.

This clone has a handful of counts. The CDR3 sequence is CASRADSEAFF. The CDR3 coding sequence is TGTGCCAGCAGGGCGGACAGCGAAGCTTTCTTT. This rearrangement joins TRBV6-5 to TRBJ1-1; the D gene is possibly TRBD1 (6 bases). The CDR3 has 11 residues. The V and J ends lost 6 bases and 8 bases respectively, with 10 bases between them. The germline V gene encodes CDR1 MNHEY and CDR2 SVGAGI.

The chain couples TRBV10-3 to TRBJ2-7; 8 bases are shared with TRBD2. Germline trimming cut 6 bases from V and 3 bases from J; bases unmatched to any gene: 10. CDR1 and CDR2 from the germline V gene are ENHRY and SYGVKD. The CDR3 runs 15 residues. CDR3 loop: CAISATSGQLYEQYF. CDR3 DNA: TGTGCCATCAGCGCCACTAGCGGCCAACTCTACGAGCAGTACTTC.

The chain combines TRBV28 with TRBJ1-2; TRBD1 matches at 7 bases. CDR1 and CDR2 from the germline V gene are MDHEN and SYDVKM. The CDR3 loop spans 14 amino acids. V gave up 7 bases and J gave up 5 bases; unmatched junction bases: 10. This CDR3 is CASTWTQGGYGYTF. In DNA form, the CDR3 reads TGTGCCAGCACCTGGACCCAGGGGGGGTATGGCTACACCTTC.

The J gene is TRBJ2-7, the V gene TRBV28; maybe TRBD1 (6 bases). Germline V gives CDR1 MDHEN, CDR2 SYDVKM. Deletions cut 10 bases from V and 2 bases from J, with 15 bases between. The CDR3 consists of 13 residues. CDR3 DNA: TGTGCCACCCTGGGGGCGGAGACCTACGAGCAGTACTTC. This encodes CATLGAETYEQYF.

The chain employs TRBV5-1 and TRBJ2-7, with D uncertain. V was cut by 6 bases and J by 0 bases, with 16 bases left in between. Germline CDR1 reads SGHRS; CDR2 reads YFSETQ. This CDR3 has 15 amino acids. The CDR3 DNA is TGCGCCAGCACCCAAGCCGGCAGAATCTCCTACGAGCAGTACTTC. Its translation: CASTQAGRISYEQYF.

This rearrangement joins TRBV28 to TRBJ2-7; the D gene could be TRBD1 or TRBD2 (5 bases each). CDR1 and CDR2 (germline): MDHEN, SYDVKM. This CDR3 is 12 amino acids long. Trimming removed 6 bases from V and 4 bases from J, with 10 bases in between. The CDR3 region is CASRTGQYEQYF. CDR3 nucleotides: TGTGCCAGCAGGACGGGGCAATACGAGCAGTACTTC.

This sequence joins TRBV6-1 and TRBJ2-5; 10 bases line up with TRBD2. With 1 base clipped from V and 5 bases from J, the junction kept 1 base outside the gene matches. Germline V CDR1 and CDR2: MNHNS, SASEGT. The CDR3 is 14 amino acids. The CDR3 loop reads CASSEVAGGETQYF. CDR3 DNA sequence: TGTGCCAGCAGTGAAGTAGCGGGAGGTGAGACCCAGTACTTC.

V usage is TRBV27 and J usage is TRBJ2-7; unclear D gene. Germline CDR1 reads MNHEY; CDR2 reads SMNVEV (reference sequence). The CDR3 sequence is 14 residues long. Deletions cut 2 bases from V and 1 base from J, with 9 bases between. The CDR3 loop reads CASSLRAESYEQYF. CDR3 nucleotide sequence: TGTGCCAGCAGTTTACGGGCGGAATCCTACGAGCAGTACTTC.

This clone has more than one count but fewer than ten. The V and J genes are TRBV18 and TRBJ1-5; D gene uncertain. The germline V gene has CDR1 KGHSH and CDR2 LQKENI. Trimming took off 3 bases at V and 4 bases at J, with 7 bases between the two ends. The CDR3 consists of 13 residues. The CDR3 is CASSPYTNQPQHF. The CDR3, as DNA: TGTGCCAGCTCACCGTATACGAATCAGCCCCAGCATTTT.

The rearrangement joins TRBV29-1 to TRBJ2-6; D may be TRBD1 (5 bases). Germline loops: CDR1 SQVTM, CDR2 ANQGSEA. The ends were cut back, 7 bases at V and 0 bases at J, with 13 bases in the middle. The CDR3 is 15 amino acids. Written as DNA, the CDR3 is TGCAGCGCAATAGATCAGGGCTCTGGGGCCAACGTCCTGACTTTC. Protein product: CSAIDQGSGANVLTF.

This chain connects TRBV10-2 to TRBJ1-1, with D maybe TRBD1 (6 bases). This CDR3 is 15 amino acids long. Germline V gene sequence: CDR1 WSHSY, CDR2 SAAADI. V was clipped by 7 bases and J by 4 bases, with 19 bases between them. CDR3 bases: TGCGCCAGCAAACCAGGCGGGGGCGCGGGCACTGAAGCTTTCTTT. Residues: CASKPGGGAGTEAFF.

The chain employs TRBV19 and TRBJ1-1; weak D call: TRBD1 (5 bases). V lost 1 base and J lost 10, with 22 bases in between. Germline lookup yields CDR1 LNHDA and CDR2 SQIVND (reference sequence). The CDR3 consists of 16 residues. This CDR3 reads CASSIVPGAVGRGAFF. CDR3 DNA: TGTGCCAGTAGTATAGTCCCCGGAGCGGTAGGGAGGGGAGCTTTCTTT.

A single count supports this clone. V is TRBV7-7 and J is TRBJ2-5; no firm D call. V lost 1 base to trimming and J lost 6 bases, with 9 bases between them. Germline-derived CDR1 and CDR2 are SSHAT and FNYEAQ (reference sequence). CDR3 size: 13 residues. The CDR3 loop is CASSLDVSQTQYF. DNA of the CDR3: TGTGCCAGCAGCTTAGACGTGTCACAGACCCAGTACTTC.

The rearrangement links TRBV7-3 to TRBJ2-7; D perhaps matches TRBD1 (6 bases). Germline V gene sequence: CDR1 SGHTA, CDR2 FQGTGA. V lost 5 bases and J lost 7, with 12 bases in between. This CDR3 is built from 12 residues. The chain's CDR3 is CASSLSQGEQYF. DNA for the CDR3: TGTGCCAGCAGCCTTTCACAGGGAGAGCAGTACTTC.

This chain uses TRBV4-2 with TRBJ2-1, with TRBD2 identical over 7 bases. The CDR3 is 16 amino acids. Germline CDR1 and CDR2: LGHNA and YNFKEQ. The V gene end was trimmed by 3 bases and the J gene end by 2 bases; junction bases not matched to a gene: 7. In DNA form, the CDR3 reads TGTGCCAGCAGCCAGTCCCTAGCGGAAACCTACAATGAGCAGTTCTTC. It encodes CASSQSLAETYNEQFF.

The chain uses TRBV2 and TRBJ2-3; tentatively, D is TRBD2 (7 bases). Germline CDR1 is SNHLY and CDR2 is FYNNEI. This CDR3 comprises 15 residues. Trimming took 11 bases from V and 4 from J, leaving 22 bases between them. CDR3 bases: TGTGCCTCAAGGGGGGAGGGGACCTCGCCAGATACGCAGTATTTT. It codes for CASRGEGTSPDTQYF.

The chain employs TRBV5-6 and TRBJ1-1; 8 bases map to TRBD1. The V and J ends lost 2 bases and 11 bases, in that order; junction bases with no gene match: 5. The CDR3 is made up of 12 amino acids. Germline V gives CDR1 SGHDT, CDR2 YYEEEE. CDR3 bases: TGTGCCAGCAGCTTTTCCGGGACAGGCGCTTTCTTT. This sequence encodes CASSFSGTGAFF.